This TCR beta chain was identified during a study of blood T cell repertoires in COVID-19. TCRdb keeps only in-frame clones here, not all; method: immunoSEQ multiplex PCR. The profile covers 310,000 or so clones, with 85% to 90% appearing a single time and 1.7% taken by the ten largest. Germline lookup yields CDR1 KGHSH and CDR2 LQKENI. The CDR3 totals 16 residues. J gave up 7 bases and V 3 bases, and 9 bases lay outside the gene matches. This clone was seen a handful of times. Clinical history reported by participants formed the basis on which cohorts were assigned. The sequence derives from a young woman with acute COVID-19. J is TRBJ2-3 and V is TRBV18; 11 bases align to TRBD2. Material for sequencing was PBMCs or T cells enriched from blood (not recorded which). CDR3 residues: CASSPSGTSGGNTQYF. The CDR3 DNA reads TGTGCCAGCTCACCCTCGGGGACTAGCGGTGGTAATACGCAGTATTTT.